What follows describes a single TCR beta chain. This receptor's antigen is unknown. No base qualities exist here, and no much larger clone lies one base off it. PBMC libraries used mostly 480 ng of input genomic DNA for deep sequencing, with six replicates per sample. The immunoSEQ hsTCRbeta kit was used to prepare TCRbeta libraries according to the manufacturer's instructions. Sequencing of the completed libraries took place using an Illumina NovaSeq 6000 S4 flow cell after they had been pooled to about 3 nM. Per the authors' processing: The immunoSEQ Analyzer was used for raw data preprocessing and quality control. The analysis was restricted to productive rearrangements, with each unique CDR3 amino acid sequence defining a clonotype. Using the R package tcR, the researchers computed the Gini-Simpson index as their estimate of repertoire clonality. Student's t test was used to compare Gini indices, while Pearson correlation assessed associations with tumor size change. The table comes from immuneACCESS by way of TCRdb, which keeps in-frame sequences with V and J called. Part of the clones is missing from these tables; in studies checked, under half for an unresolved V gene and the rest for unknown reasons. V, J and clone size are taken as reported in that table, and D and trimming were inferred from the DNA itself. The sample records tens of thousands of clones, 80% to 90% of which are singletons. Together, the top ten hold 2.5% to 3% of the sample.

In light of the paper, this sample's time point label describes: after neoadjuvant nivolumab, at surgical resection. None of the patients had received prior systemic or radiation treatment, and all were newly diagnosed with stage II-IVA oral cavity squamous cell carcinoma. The cohort consisted of patients with HPV-negative, locally advanced oral cavity squamous cell carcinoma. No culture maintenance or expansion was done, as the peripheral blood mononuclear cells went straight to analysis. Samples came from a longitudinal correlative study of a single-arm phase II trial of neoadjuvant nivolumab in oral cavity squamous cell carcinoma. Subject-matched pre- and post-treatment PBMCs and tumors from three responders and three non-responders were subjected to genomic DNA-based TCRbeta sequencing. Peripheral blood mononuclear cells were collected before nivolumab treatment and again after treatment, at the time of surgery. The Maxwell RSC DNA from Cells kit was used to isolate genomic DNA from PBMCs.

V was cut back by 0 bases and J by 5 bases, leaving a gap of 16 bases between them. Via the germline V gene (reference sequence), CDR1 is LNHNV and CDR2 YYDKDF. The cysteine opens and the phenylalanine closes a CDR3 of 17 amino acids. Here the CDR3 DNA is all that survives: 51 bases in frame from base 1. This entry is derived from a study of neoadjuvant anti-PD-1 for oral cavity cancer (dated by TCRdb to about 2021). About the investigation overall: Three to four biweekly doses of nivolumab at 3 mg/kg were mostly administered to patients before curative-intent surgical resection. The parent correlative cohort had eleven to twelve patients and a response rate of 25% to 35%. For patients who did not progress, a fourth nivolumab dose was given around day 43, followed by definitive surgical resection on days 50-56. Responders were defined as patients with complete response, partial response or stable disease by RECIST 1.1; non-responders were defined as patients with progression.

Study-wide conclusions, independent of this receptor: The TCR analyses had only a few patients in each response group, and the authors called for validation in larger cohorts. After neoadjuvant nivolumab, significantly higher T cell clonality (Gini index) was found within PBMCs in non-responders than in responders. Higher pretreatment blood TCRbeta clonality and lower post-treatment tumor TCRbeta clonality were correlated with higher pretreatment blood Treg/Th17 ratios.

The sequencing used PBMCs, collected after nivolumab (anti-PD-1) treatment. This TCR was recovered from a person between 35 and 79 years old with oral cavity squamous cell carcinoma. Recombination linked TRBV15 to TRBJ2-2; the D gene identity is not certain. The DNA sequence is given as TGTGCCACCAGCAGAGAGGGCCCATGGAATTCTACCGGGGAGCTGTTTTTT. The translation is CATSREGPWNSTGELFF.